Described below is a single TCR beta chain sequence and its context. Its cognate antigen has yet to be identified. No qualities accompany the bases; no much larger clone lies one base away. The data were taken from a study of cytomegalovirus exposure and HLA in healthy donors (dated 2017 in TCRdb). With regard to the full study: An earlier analysis of some 600 of the donors reported about 260 Gb of sequence data and 117 million unique TCR beta sequences obtained from approximately 180 million T cells. About 330 gigabases of sequencing data and 70 million to 100 million unique TCR sequences made up an early release that covered approximately 650 HLA-typed donors. Of the roughly 400 genotyped donors, about 80% fell in the genetic ancestry cluster associated with self-reported Caucasian donors. The study aimed to test whether cataloging public T cell receptors could reveal signatures of past pathogen exposure. Using immunosequencing, the study profiled T cell repertoires from roughly 650 subjects and related those repertoires to cytomegalovirus serostatus. Along with the 666-subject first cohort, a separate validation cohort of over a hundred different subjects was used. High-throughput TCR immunosequencing, statistical association of individual TCRs with disease status, and machine learning were combined to predict cytomegalovirus infection status. A later analysis re-analyzed previously published TCR beta repertoires from about 730 donors and added high-resolution HLA genotyping to study TCR occurrence patterns. Rather than using new phenotypic data, the later analysis identified candidate immune exposures from TCR beta sequences and from how often those sequences occurred across donors. An earlier analysis of approximately 500 of the donors applied high-throughput TCR beta sequencing to assess whether each TCR beta V gene segment acted as functional or pseudogenic. Alongside the repertoire data, information on donor age, sex, ethnicity and CMV serostatus was compiled. A later genetic analysis used genome-wide SNP genotypes for about three fifths of the 666 donors, treating that subset as a discovery cohort. All discovery cohort repertoires had been generated using a single sequencing platform. HLA typing covered class I and class II loci at four-digit resolution. Typing coverage varied by locus: 629-630 donors for A, B, C, DRB1 and DQB1; roughly 520 for DQA1; about 570 for DPA1; under 490 for DPB1. Four to six DR-DQ haplotypes were handled as single units for association and clustering because linkage in the cohort was strong. On average, roughly 240,000 unique TCR beta nucleotide sequences were sequenced per donor among a few hundred genotyped donors of the cohort, with around 19% of those sequences being non-productive.

The cohort consisted of some 670 healthy bone marrow donors. All cohort members were sampled while nominally healthy, although unrecorded immune exposures were likely present. The donor was CMV seronegative and belonged to the group of 352 seronegative cohort members. A peripheral blood sample was collected from each donor, and TCR beta sequencing was performed on peripheral blood mononuclear cells. The Qiagen DNeasy Blood Extraction Kit was used to extract genomic DNA from the blood cell samples. What the authors observed across the whole study: In a later analysis, the rate of TCR association differed among HLA loci, with DRB1 alleles having the most associated TCRs and HLA-C alleles having the fewest. According to the authors, the approach could potentially be generalized to other disease states and immunological phenotypes. In a later analysis, HLA-associated TCR beta chains showed more clonal expansion and lower generation probabilities than non-associated chains that were equally common. In vitro tests confirmed that a few of the cytomegalovirus-associated TCR beta chains recognize cytomegalovirus antigens. The study gave a list of over 150 TCR beta chains associated with cytomegalovirus. The classifier was reported to diagnose cytomegalovirus status with high specificity and sensitivity in both the original and validation cohorts. Presence/absence analyses assumed roughly uniform sequencing depth across donors, an assumption that may not hold. The cohort was sequenced for TCR beta chains only, and without alpha or paired-chain data the features that could be detected were limited. For the cohort, immune exposure information was limited to CMV serostatus. The earlier analysis of nearly 600 of the donors excluded some 15 rarely observed V segments, including chromosome 9 orphons, because counts were too low. In a later analysis, over 15,000 TCR beta sequences were associated with specific HLA alleles at a false discovery rate of 0.05. According to a later analysis, parvovirus B19, influenza, CMV and Epstein-Barr virus appeared linked to several top co-occurrence clusters. A group of highly shared sequence variants was considered likely to be a technical artifact of the sequencing pipeline. According to a later analysis, most CMV-associated TCR beta chains appeared to be HLA-restricted, and the HLA associations seemed to be driven largely by CMV exposure. In an earlier analysis of over 550 of the donors, most TCR beta V segments were observed in productive rearrangements about 90% or about 30% of the time, broadly matching IMGT annotations. A further reported finding was that TCR beta sequences accurately predicted the HLA-A and HLA-B alleles for most subjects in the first cohort. In a later genetic analysis, a missense DCLRE1C variant was associated with V-gene and J-gene trimming of TCR beta chains, and the association was replicated in an independent cohort. A later genetic analysis reported fewer N-insertions in productive TCRs among donors in an Asian-associated ancestry cluster than the roughly 670-donor mean. While some public TCRs were present in many individuals, most TCR sequences turned up only very rarely across donors. Linkage disequilibrium might explain the correlated functional status among segregating V segments, but an unknown experimental factor could not be excluded. Strong co-occurrence of HLA alleles, especially DR and DQ, made assigning TCR associations to individual alleles difficult. Because some donors lacked HLA typing at each locus, the association tests relied only on the typed subset.

The library was built by means of the immunoSEQ multiplex PCR assay. For the multiplex PCR, a mixture combining 60 forward primers for TCR Vbeta segments and 13 reverse primers for TCR Jbeta segments was used. The CDR3 region of rearranged TCR beta genes was amplified from genomic DNA with a multiplex PCR assay. Amplified TCR beta libraries were sequenced as 87-base-pair reads on the Illumina HiSeq System. Per the authors' processing: Across the roughly 700 repertoires, a later analysis counted tens of millions of unique TCR beta chains, roughly 11 million of which were shared by at least two donors. To remove PCR and sequencing errors, raw reads were error-corrected and collapsed into unique sequences using a nearest-neighbor algorithm that merged closely related sequences. Alignment of CDR3 sequences to IMGT reference sequences was used to assign V, D and J gene segments. For a sequence to be retained, at least a six-nucleotide match to both a V gene segment and a J gene segment was required. Rearrangements were classified as productive when the CDR3 lacked stop codons and remained in frame with V and J, and all other rearrangements were classified as non-productive. Following IMGT convention, CDR3 was defined as the stretch from the second conserved V-encoded cysteine up to the conserved J-encoded phenylalanine. In an earlier analysis of more than 550 of the donors, sequences lacking an unambiguous match to a single V gene segment were excluded. An earlier analysis of a few hundred of the donors called V segments functional above 56.7% productive rearrangements and segregating when the between-donor standard deviation exceeded 5%. A statistical classification framework was developed to diagnose cytomegalovirus status using the catalog of TCR beta chain sequences. A later analysis assigned V and J genes by comparing TCR nucleotide sequences with IMGT/GENE-DB human TR gene sequences. The TCRdist pipeline was used in a later analysis to assign CDR3 sequences and most-parsimonious VDJ recombination scenarios. In a later analysis, each TCR beta chain was defined by its CDR3 amino acid sequence together with its V-gene family, and reads without a unique V-gene family were excluded. To address suspected cross-contamination and a sequencing artifact, a later analysis removed 450 to 700 highly shared, low-generation-probability nucleotide sequences. A later analysis calculated a clonal expansion index for each public chain from normalized within-repertoire ranks of inferred template counts. Generation probabilities in a later analysis came from a VDJ recombination model fitted to out-of-frame rearrangements, and those results were checked against IGoR. Hypergeometric tests were used in a later analysis to score TCR-TCR, TCR-HLA and TCR-CMV co-occurrence, with a repertoire-size bias correction applied to the TCR pairs. In a later analysis, false discovery rates were estimated by permuting HLA or CMV assignments 20 times. A later analysis grouped co-occurring TCRs with DBSCAN, adding TCRdist sequence similarity when clustering within HLA-allele-positive subsets. For co-occurrence clustering, repertoires with fewer than 30,000 or more than 120,000 public chains were excluded, along with 5 or 6 repertoires with anomalous nucleotide sharing. TCRdb stores this immuneACCESS table with in-frame sequences only. Part of the clones is absent; in the studies checked, under half of the shortfall reflects unresolved V genes, and no reason is known for the rest. The V and J calls and clone size were taken over from that table, and D and trimming were inferred from the DNA. This sample lists some 110,000 clones; roughly 73% were detected once. The ten largest clones add up to 0.85% to 0.9% of the sample.

The sequenced sample was PBMCs. This TCR was sampled from a woman aged 25 to 39 in good health and CMV-seronegative.

The DNA is as follows: TGCGCCAGCAGCTCAGAACAAATGAACACTGAAGCTTTCTTT. Its product reads: CASSSEQMNTEAFF. The chain uses TRBV5-1 and TRBJ1-1, with the D gene not clear enough to name. The germline V gene sets CDR1 to SGHRS and CDR2 to YFSETQ. Counted from cysteine to phenylalanine, this CDR3 has 14 amino acids. Only the CDR3 region is kept as DNA, spanning 42 bases read in frame from base 1. The V and J ends are trimmed by 3 bases and 0 bases, leaving 9 bases between them. Reference TRBV5-1 and TRBJ1-1 proteins supply the regions before and after the CDR3; the full variable domain is: KAGVTQTPRYLIKTRGQQVTLSCSPISGHRSVSWYQQTPGQGLQFLFEYFSETQRNKGNFPGRFSGRQFSNSRSEMNVSTLELGDSALYLCASSSEQMNTEAFFGQGTRLTVV.